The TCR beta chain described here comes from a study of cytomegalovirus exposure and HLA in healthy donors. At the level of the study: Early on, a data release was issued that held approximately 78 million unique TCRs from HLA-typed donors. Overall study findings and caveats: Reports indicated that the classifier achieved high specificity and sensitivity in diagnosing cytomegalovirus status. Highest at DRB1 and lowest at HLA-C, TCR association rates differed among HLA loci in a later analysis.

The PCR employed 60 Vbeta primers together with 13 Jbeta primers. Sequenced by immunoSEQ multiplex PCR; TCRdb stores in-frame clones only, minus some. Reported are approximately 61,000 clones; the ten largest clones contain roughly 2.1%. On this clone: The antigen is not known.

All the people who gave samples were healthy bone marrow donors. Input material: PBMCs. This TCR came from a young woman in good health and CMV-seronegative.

The CDR3 sequence: CASSFQGTGELFF. DNA of the CDR3: TGTGCCAGCAGCTTCCAGGGCACCGGGGAGCTGTTTTTT. This chain uses TRBV11-2 with TRBJ2-2; possibly TRBD1 for D (5 bases). CDR3 length equals 13 residues. Germline CDR1 SGHAT, CDR2 FQNNGV. Trimming left V 3 bases short and J 4 bases short, with 6 bases between.